This TCR beta chain was recovered during a study of OX40 agonist ivuxolimab in advanced cancers. Overall study context: In this trial design, patients received ivuxolimab intravenously at 0.01 to 10 mg/kg every 2 weeks. General study points: In general, CD8+ T cells held more expanded clones than CD4+ did, on average.

There are 15 residues in the CDR3. Germline CDR1 reads SNHLY; CDR2 reads FYNNEI. Repertoires were generated with immunoSEQ multiplex PCR, while TCRdb's copy carries only in-frame clones and drops some. Seen here are fewer than 80,000 clones, roughly 86% observed once, and the top ten hold around 1.2%. Comment on this clone: The target antigen is unknown. One end of the junction is discordant with germline, which a read error may explain. Other DNA sequences in the same sample also yield this CDR3.

The receptor comes from an adult with an advanced solid tumor such as melanoma, head and neck, liver or kidney cancer. This specimen consisted of CD4+ or CD8+ T cells sorted from blood, obtained in a trial of the OX40 agonist ivuxolimab. V and J are TRBV2 and TRBJ1-6; D not certain. The CDR3 region is CASSRGSSYNSPLHF. Written as DNA, the CDR3 is TGCGCCAGCAGTCGCGGTAGCTCCTATAATTCACCCCTCCACTTT.